This T cell receptor beta chain was recorded in a study of regulatory T cells in long-lasting Graves disease. Noted time point: newly diagnosed GD, antithyroid drugs for less than 3 months. Following extraction of RNA from PBMCs, that RNA was used to make the TCR library. General observations from the study: Gene preferences differed: TRBV28, TRBJ1-2, TRBJ2-5 in persistent cases. In persistent patients, shared public clonotypes (under 3,000) outnumbered those in new patients (around 1,000).

Library construction for TCR beta used iRepertoire HTBI primers and Arm-PCR of CDR3 regions. TCRdb independently ran MiXCR on the multiplex PCR reads; one entry per CDR3 protein. The sample yields over 350,000 distinct CDR3 sequences, roughly 15% seen once. This clonotype was picked up many times. Its antigen is not known. V was clipped by 1 base and J by 0 bases, with 16 bases between them. CDR3 size: 18 residues. This sample was shared with a second study, whose subject was T cells in Graves' hyperthyroidism and ophthalmopathy. As that study records: The TCR CDR3 was amplified in a first-round RT-PCR using the HTBI primer set. Using 13 V-J features, a model discriminated ophthalmopathy from stable hyperthyroidism.

The genes are TRBV12-3 or TRBV12-4 and TRBJ2-4; D tentatively reads TRBD1 or TRBD2 (5 bases each). This receptor was obtained from a woman aged 35 to 49 with Graves disease. The sample in question was peripheral blood mononuclear cells (PBMCs), obtained at new diagnosis, from a patient treated with antithyroid drugs. The CDR3 DNA follows: TGTGCCAGCAGTTTAGTGGGACGGGCCTATTTAGCCAAAAACATTCAGTACTTC. Translation: CASSLVGRAYLAKNIQYF.